At least ten counts were recorded for the clone carrying this T cell receptor beta chain. The sample originates from a study of spatial heterogeneity in lung cancer. Looking at the study overall: Each time, sequencing found more beta-chain sequences than alpha-chain sequences. Averaged across combinations, each unique TCR and UMI pairing appeared more than ten times in raw reads, which were uncorrected.

Time point defined: blood at routine non-recurrence follow-up after resection. Sequencing was performed on whole RNA extracted from tumor and nontumor lung tissue, or from frozen PBMC, and the material was left unsorted. CDR3 length equals 13 residues. Germline CDR1 LNHDA, CDR2 SQIVND (reference sequence). V was trimmed by 8 bases and J by 4 bases, leaving 14 bases between them. TCRdb used MiXCR to reprocess the 5' RACE reads, holding one entry per CDR3 protein. The sample records about 120,000 distinct CDR3 sequences, over 9% being singletons. The chain combines TRBV19 with TRBJ2-5, with D possibly being TRBD2 (5 bases). The source of this sequence is a male donor with early-stage non-small cell lung cancer. The specimen comprised PBMCs, sampled at follow-up. CDR3 amino acids: CASSFGDRETQYF. In DNA form, the CDR3 reads TGTGCCAGTTCCTTCGGGGATAGAGAGACCCAGTACTTC. Full variable domain (outside the CDR3, taken from reference TRBV19 and TRBJ2-5): DGGITQSPKYLFRKEGQNVTLSCEQNLNHDAMYWYRQDPGQGLRLIYYSQIVNDFQKGDIAEGYSVSREKKESFPLTVTSAQKNPTAFYLCASSFGDRETQYFGPGTRLLVL.